The source of this T cell receptor (beta chain) is a study of PD-L1 blockade in urothelial cancer. Study-wide context: Previous chemotherapy exposure amounted to 0 to 3 regimens for patients. A median of about 140,000 T cells was found in the blood samples. Whole-study findings and limits: Expansion of tumor-associated blood clones at 3 weeks was greater in durable-benefit patients.

The length of the CDR3 is 15 residues. J lost 2 bases, V lost 8 bases, and 7 bases had no gene match. CDR1 is MNHNS and CDR2 is SASEGT in the germline V gene. Each PCR contained spiked-in synthetic TCR analog templates. Profiled with immunoSEQ multiplex PCR; TCRdb holds only in-frame clones, not every one. This sample yields about 76,000 clones, of which less than 95% are seen a single time; about 0.94% belongs to the top ten. Worth noting for this clone: Its antigen is unidentified.

Time point reported: peripheral blood 6 weeks after treatment start. The TCR originated in an elderly woman with urothelial cancer. The V call is TRBV6-1, the J call TRBJ2-1; 9 nucleotides agree with TRBD2. Source: PBMCs, taken around atezolizumab (anti-PD-L1) treatment. The CDR3 DNA reads TGTGCCAGCCGGGCGACTAGCGGCACCTACAATGAGCAGTTCTTC. Its protein product is CASRATSGTYNEQFF.